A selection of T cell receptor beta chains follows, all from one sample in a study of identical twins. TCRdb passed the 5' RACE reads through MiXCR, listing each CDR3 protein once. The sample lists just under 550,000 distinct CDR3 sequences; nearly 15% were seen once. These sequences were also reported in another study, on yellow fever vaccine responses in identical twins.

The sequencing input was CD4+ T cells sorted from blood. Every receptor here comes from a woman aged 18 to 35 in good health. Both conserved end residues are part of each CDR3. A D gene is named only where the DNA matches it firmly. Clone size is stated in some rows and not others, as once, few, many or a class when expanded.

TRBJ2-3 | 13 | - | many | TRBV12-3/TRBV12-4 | TGTGCCAGCAGTTCGACGGTAGTGGATACGCAGTATTTT | CASSSTVVDTQYF
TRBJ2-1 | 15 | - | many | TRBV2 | TGTGCCAGCAGTGTGAGGCTAGCGTCTGGCAATGAGCAGTTCTTC | CASSVRLASGNEQFF
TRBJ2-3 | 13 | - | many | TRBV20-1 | TGCAGTGCTACCGGGACCACCCCGTGGACGCAGTATTTT | CSATGTTPWTQYF
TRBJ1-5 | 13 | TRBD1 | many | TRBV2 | TGTGCCAGCAGCCTGACAGGGTACCAGCCCCAGCATTTT | CASSLTGYQPQHF
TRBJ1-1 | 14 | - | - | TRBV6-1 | TGTGCCAGCAGTCGCCGGGTTTTGAACACTGAAGCTTTCTTT | CASSRRVLNTEAFF
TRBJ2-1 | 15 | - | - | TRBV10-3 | TGTGCCACCATCCGAGAGGGTAGCTCCTACAATGAGCAGTTCTTC | CATIREGSSYNEQFF
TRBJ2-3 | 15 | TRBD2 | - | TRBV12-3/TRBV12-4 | TGTGCCAGCAGCCCACTAGCGGGACGCACAGATACGCAGTATTTT | CASSPLAGRTDTQYF
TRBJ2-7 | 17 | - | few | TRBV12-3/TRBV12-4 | TGTGCCAGCAGCAAACGACAAGGGGCCCAAATTTACTACGAGCAGTACTTC | CASSKRQGAQIYYEQYF
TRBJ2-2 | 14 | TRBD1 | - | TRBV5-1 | TGCGCCAGCGGGACAGGGAGTTCCACCGGGGAGCTGTTTTTT | CASGTGSSTGELFF
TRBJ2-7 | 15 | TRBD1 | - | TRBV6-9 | TGTGCCAGCAGTTATTCGGGGGACAGGGGGTATGAGCAGTACTTC | CASSYSGDRGYEQYF
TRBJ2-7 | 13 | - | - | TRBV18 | TGTGCCAGCTCAGCCGCCTCCTCCTACGAGCGGTACTTC | CASSAASSYERYF
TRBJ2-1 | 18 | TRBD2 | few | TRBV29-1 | TGCAGCGTACGCAACCTAGGGACTAGCGGGTGGGGGGCAAATGAGCAGTTCTTC | CSVRNLGTSGWGANEQFF
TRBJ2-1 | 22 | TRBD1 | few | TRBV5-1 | TGCGCCAGCAGCCCTACCGGGACAGGGGCGCCTAGCGGGTCATACTCCTACAATGAGCAGTTCTTC | CASSPTGTGAPSGSYSYNEQFF
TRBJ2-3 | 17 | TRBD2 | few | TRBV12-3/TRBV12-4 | TGTGCCAGCAGTTCCTTACGGACTAGCGGGGGGTCAGATACGCAGTATTTT | CASSSLRTSGGSDTQYF
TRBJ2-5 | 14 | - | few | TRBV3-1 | TGTGCCAGCAGCCAAGACACGTACCAAGAGACCCAGTACTTC | CASSQDTYQETQYF
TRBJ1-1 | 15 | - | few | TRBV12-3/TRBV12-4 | TGTGCCAGCAAGGCCCTAATTTACATGAACACTGAAGCTTTCTTT | CASKALIYMNTEAFF
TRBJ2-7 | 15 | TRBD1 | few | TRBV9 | TGTGCCAGCAGCGTTGGGTCAGGGGGCTACGGCGAGCAGTACTTC | CASSVGSGGYGEQYF
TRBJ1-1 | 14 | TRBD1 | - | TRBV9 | TGTGCCAGCAGCGTAGTAGGACAGGGGTCGGAAGCTTTCTTT | CASSVVGQGSEAFF
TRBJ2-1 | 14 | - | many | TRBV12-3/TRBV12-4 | TGTGCCAGCAGCCGGTTGAATGTTTGGAATGAGCAGTTCTTC | CASSRLNVWNEQFF
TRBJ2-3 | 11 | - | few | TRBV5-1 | TGCGCCAGCAGACAGCAGGGTACGCAGTATTTT | CASRQQGTQYF
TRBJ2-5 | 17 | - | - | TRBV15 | TGTGCCACGCCCCCGATATCAGGGCCCCCGGGTCAAGAGACCCAGTACTTC | CATPPISGPPGQETQYF